A selection of T cell receptor beta chains follows, all from one sample in a study of spatial heterogeneity in lung cancer. TCRdb re-analysed the 5' RACE reads in MiXCR, keeping a single row per CDR3 protein. This sample has over 25,000 distinct CDR3 sequences, with about 7% found just once. This specimen consisted of lung tumor tissue, obtained at surgery. These receptors were collected from a male donor with early-stage non-small cell lung cancer. The CDR3 runs from the conserved cysteine through the conserved F or W. The D gene is left open where the match is weak. Size is omitted from some rows. Given values are once, few, many or a class for expanded clones.

J | size | V | D | CDR3 | DNA
TRBJ2-1 | . | TRBV21-1 | . | CASSNEGKRLNEQFF | TGTGCCAGCAGCAACGAGGGAAAGAGGTTGAATGAGCAGTTCTTC
TRBJ1-5 | many | TRBV9 | . | CASSPGGGRNQPQHF | TGTGCCAGCAGCCCAGGCGGGGGGCGCAATCAGCCCCAGCATTTT
TRBJ1-5 | many | TRBV12-3/TRBV12-4 | . | CASTYLDSNQPQHF | TGTGCCAGCACCTACCTTGATAGCAATCAGCCCCAGCATTTT
TRBJ2-1 | many | TRBV12-3/TRBV12-4 | . | CASSPITGQGYNEQFF | TGTGCCAGCAGTCCAATTACGGGCCAGGGTTACAATGAGCAGTTCTTC
TRBJ1-2 | many | TRBV7-2 | . | CASSLDRVNYGYTF | TGTGCCAGCAGCTTAGACAGAGTTAACTATGGCTACACCTTC
TRBJ2-2 | many | TRBV7-8 | . | CASSRTDSPTGELFF | TGTGCCAGCAGCCGAACCGACAGTCCCACCGGGGAGCTGTTTTTT
TRBJ2-5 | . | TRBV18 | . | CASSPRGQETQYF | TGTGCCAGCTCACCCCGGGGGCAAGAGACCCAGTACTTC
TRBJ2-7 | many | TRBV28 | . | CASSLVGREQYF | TGTGCCAGCAGTTTAGTGGGCAGAGAGCAGTACTTC
TRBJ1-4 | many | TRBV5-4 | . | CASSLRGANEKLFF | TGTGCCAGCAGCTTGAGGGGGGCTAATGAAAAACTGTTTTTT
TRBJ1-5 | many | TRBV6-5 | . | CASSSARSFSNQPQHF | TGTGCCAGCAGTTCCGCCAGGTCCTTTAGCAATCAGCCCCAGCATTTT
TRBJ2-3 | few | TRBV11-2 | . | CASSLGSRGADTQYF | TGTGCCAGCAGCTTAGGCTCCAGGGGCGCAGATACGCAGTATTTT
TRBJ2-1 | many | TRBV9 | . | CASSGSGHEQFF | TGTGCCAGCAGCGGCAGTGGTCATGAGCAGTTCTTC
TRBJ1-5 | many | TRBV2 | TRBD1 | CASSPQGSQPQHF | TGTGCCAGCAGTCCACAGGGGAGTCAGCCCCAGCATTTT
TRBJ2-1 | many | TRBV7-9 | . | CASSLDRMSYNEQFF | TGTGCCAGCAGCTTAGACAGGATGAGTTACAATGAGCAGTTCTTC
TRBJ2-7 | . | TRBV6-2/TRBV6-3 | . | CASSYAAYRDEQYF | TGTGCCAGCAGTTACGCCGCATACAGGGACGAGCAGTACTTC
TRBJ1-5 | many | TRBV29-1 | . | CSVEDRDRGGSNQPQHF | TGCAGCGTTGAAGATAGGGACCGTGGGGGTAGCAATCAGCCCCAGCATTTT
TRBJ1-3 | many | TRBV27 | TRBD1 | CASSSLRGLKGNTIYF | TGTGCCAGCAGTTCCCTCAGGGGGCTCAAAGGAAACACCATATATTTT
TRBJ2-7 | many | TRBV27 | . | CASSLGAFGEQYF | TGTGCCAGCAGTTTGGGGGCTTTCGGCGAGCAGTACTTC